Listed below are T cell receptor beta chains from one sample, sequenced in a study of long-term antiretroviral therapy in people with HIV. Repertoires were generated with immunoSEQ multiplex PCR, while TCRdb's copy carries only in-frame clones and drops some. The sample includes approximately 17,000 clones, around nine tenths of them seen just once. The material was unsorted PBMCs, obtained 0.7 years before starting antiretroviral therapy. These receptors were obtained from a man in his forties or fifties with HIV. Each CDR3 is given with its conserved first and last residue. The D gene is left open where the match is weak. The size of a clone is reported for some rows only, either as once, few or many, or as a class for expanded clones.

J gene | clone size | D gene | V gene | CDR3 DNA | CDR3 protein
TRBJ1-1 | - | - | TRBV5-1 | TGCGCCAGCAGCTTGGCCTTCGGCAGCACTGAAGCTTTCTTT | CASSLAFGSTEAFF
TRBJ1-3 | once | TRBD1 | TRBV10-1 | TGCGCCAGCACAGGGGGCACTGGAAACACCATATATTTT | CASTGGTGNTIYF
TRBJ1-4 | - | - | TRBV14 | TGTGCCAGCAGCCAAGATCTGGCAACGAATGTCTTTAATGAAAAACTGTTTTTT | CASSQDLATNVFNEKLFF
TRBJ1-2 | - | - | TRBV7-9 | TGTGCCAGCAGCTTATCCGGGGTTTTTGGCTACACCTTC | CASSLSGVFGYTF
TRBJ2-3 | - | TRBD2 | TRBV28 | TGTGCCAGCAGTTTTGGACTAGCGGGGGCTTTCGATACGCAGTATTTT | CASSFGLAGAFDTQYF
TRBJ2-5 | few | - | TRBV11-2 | TGTGCCAGCAGCTTACCAGACCAAGAGACCCAGTACTTC | CASSLPDQETQYF
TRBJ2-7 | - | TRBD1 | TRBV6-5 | TGTGCCAGCAGTTCCGACAGGGGACGGAGCTCCTACGAGCAGTACTTC | CASSSDRGRSSYEQYF
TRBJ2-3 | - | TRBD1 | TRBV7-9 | TGTGCCAGCAGCTGGACAGGGTGGACAGATACGCAGTATTTT | CASSWTGWTDTQYF
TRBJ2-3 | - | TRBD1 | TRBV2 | TGTGCCAGCAGCGAGGGACAGGGCGGAACAGATACGCAGTATTTT | CASSEGQGGTDTQYF
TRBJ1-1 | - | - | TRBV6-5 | TGTGCCAGCAGTTACTCGGGGTGGGATGCTTTCTTT | CASSYSGWDAFF
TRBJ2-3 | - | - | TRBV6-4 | TGTGCCCTTGGGGGAGCGGGCGGTGATACGCAGTATTTT | CALGGAGGDTQYF
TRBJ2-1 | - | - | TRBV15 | TGTGCCACCAGCAGAGATCCGAGCGGGTCCTACAATGAGCAGTTCTTC | CATSRDPSGSYNEQFF
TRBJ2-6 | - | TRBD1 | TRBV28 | TGTGCCAGCAGTGGGACAGGGGGCTTGTCTGGGGCCAACGTCCTGACTTTC | CASSGTGGLSGANVLTF
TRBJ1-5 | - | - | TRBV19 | TGTGCCAGTAGTATAGATCGGGCAGGCCGCAATCAGCCCCAGCATTTT | CASSIDRAGRNQPQHF
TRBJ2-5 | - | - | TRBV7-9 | TGTGCCAGCAGCTTCGTAGGGGAGGAGACCCAGTACTTC | CASSFVGEETQYF
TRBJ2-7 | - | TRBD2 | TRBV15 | TGTGCCACCAGCCCCTTCAAGCGGGACTCCTACGAGCAGTACTTC | CATSPFKRDSYEQYF
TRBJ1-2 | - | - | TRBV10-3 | TGTGCCATATCGGTCAGCGACTATGGCTACACCTTC | CAISVSDYGYTF
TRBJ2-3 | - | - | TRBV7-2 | TGTGCCAGCAGCCCGCAGACAGATACGCAGTATTTT | CASSPQTDTQYF
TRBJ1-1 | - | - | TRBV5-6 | TGTGCCAGCAGCCTGCAGTGGAACACTGAAGCTTTCTTT | CASSLQWNTEAFF
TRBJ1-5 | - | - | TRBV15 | TGTGCCACCAGCAGAGACATAGGGACTCATCAGCCCCAGCATTTT | CATSRDIGTHQPQHF
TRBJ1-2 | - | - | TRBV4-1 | TGCGCCAGCAGCCAGGTATCCCGTGTAGAATATGGCTACACCTTC | CASSQVSRVEYGYTF
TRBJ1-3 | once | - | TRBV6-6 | TGTGCCAGCACTATGGAATATCACACCATATATTTT | CASTMEYHTIYF